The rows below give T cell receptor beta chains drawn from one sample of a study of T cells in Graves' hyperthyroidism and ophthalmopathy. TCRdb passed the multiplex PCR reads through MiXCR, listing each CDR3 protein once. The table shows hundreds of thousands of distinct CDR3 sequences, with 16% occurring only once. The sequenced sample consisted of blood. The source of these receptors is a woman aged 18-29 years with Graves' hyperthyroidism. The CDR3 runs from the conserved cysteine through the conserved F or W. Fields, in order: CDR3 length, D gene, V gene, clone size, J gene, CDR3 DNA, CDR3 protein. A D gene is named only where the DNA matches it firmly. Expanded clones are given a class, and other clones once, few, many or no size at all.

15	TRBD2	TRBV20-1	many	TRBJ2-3	TGCAGTGCCCGCGCGACTAGCGCGAGCACAGATACGCAGTATTTT	CSARATSASTDTQYF
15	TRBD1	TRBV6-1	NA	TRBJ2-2	TGTGCCAGCAGGGGGACAGGGCCGAACACCGGGGAGCTGTTTTTT	CASRGTGPNTGELFF
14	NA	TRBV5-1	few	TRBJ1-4	TGCGCCAGCAGCTTACAAGCAACTAATGAAAAACTGTTTTTT	CASSLQATNEKLFF
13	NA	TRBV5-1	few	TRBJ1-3	TGCGCCAGCAGCTTGGGTTCCGGAAACACCATATATTTT	CASSLGSGNTIYF
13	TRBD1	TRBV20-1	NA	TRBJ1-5	TGCAGTGCCAAGGGGAGGGGGCCGCAGCCCCAGCATTTT	CSAKGRGPQPQHF
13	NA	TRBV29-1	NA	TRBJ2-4	TGCAGCGTTGCTGGGGGTTTGAAAAACATTCAGTACTTC	CSVAGGLKNIQYF
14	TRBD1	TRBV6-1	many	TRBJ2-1	TGTGCCGGGGGACGGACAGGGGTCAACAATGAGCAGTTCTTC	CAGGRTGVNNEQFF
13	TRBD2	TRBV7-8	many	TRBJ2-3	TGTGCCAGCAGCTTAGTCGGGGGGGATACGCAGTATTTT	CASSLVGGDTQYF
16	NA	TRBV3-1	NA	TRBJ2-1	TGTGCCAGCAGCCAAGATTGGACGGAGTTCTACAATGAGCAGTTCTTC	CASSQDWTEFYNEQFF
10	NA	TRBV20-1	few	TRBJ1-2	TGCAGTGCTTGGACGGATGGCTACACCTTC	CSAWTDGYTF
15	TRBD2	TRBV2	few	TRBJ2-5	TGTGCCAGCAGTGACCGGGGGGGATCTTTAGAGACCCAGTACTTC	CASSDRGGSLETQYF
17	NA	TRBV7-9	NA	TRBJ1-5	TGTGCCAGCAGCTTAGTTGGTGCAGGGGACCGCAATCAGCCCCAGCATTTT	CASSLVGAGDRNQPQHF
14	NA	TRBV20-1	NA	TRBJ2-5	TGCAGTGCTAAGTTCCTGATGGGGCAAGAGACCCAGTACTTC	CSAKFLMGQETQYF
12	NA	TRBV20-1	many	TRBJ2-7	TGCAGTGCCTCGACAGGTTCCTACGAGCAGTACTTC	CSASTGSYEQYF
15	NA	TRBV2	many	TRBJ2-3	TGTGCCAGCAGTGCTCTGCGGGGTGTCACAGATACGCAGTATTTT	CASSALRGVTDTQYF